The next 5 T cell receptor beta chains were all read from a single sample in a study of blood T cells in healthy people across ages. Through a sample-barcoded 5' primer and a J-beta primer mix, a second PCR was run for 7 to 11 cycles. MiXCR, applied by TCRdb to the 5' RACE reads, yields one record per CDR3 protein. This table has some 1.1 million distinct CDR3 sequences, roughly two fifths appearing once. The sample consisted of blood. These receptors were obtained from a man between 18 and 35 years old in good health.

The V gene is TRBV20-1, the J gene TRBJ2-5; TRBD1 matches 7 bases. TRBJ2-4 explains the end of the DNA better; the J call may be wrong. The length of the CDR3 is 16 residues. CDR1 is DFQATT, CDR2 SNEGSKA, per germline (reference sequence). The CDR3 DNA sequence: TGCAGTGCCGCCTTGACAGGGTCTTCGTGGGAAAACATTCAGTACTTC. It is translated as CSAALTGSSWENIQYF.

In this sample, this clonotype turned up a few times. This chain uses TRBV5-1 with TRBJ1-4, with a tentative D call TRBD1 (5 bases). There are 16 residues in the CDR3. The V end was cut by 4 bases, the J end by 0 bases, with 13 bases between. Germline CDR1 is SGHRS and CDR2 is YFSETQ. Written as DNA, the CDR3 is TGCGCCAGCAGCCACGGGACCGACACAACTAATGAAAAACTGTTTTTT. Its translation is CASSHGTDTTNEKLFF.

This clonotype was observed at least ten times. The chain combines TRBV4-3 with TRBJ2-3; TRBD2 is a possible D gene (6 bases). Germline V gene sequence: CDR1 LGHNA, CDR2 YSLEER. CDR3 length: 15 residues. The V gene lost 6 bases and the J gene lost 2 bases, with 15 bases spanning the gap. This chain's CDR3 is CASRPGTLYTDTQYF. CDR3 nucleotides: TGCGCCAGCAGACCGGGGACTCTCTACACAGATACGCAGTATTTT.

The sample holds many counts of this clonotype. The genes are TRBV5-1 and TRBJ2-7, with 10 bases identical to TRBD1. The CDR3 loop spans 14 amino acids. Germline assignment: CDR1 SGHRS and CDR2 YFSETQ. The junction had 5 bases not matched to a gene; V was cut back by 3 bases and J by 5 bases. The CDR3 spells CASSSLTGGHEQYF. The DNA for the CDR3 is TGCGCCAGCAGCTCCTTGACAGGGGGCCACGAGCAGTACTTC.

The chain links TRBV19 to TRBJ1-5; TRBD1 matches 11 bases. The trim removed 3 bases at V and 1 base at J, leaving 11 bases unmatched. CDR3 length equals 19 residues. From germline, CDR1 is LNHDA and CDR2 SQIVND (reference sequence). This CDR3 reads CASSISGRTGGESNQPQHF. The DNA of the CDR3 is TGTGCCAGTAGTATTAGCGGAAGGACAGGGGGCGAAAGCAATCAGCCCCAGCATTTT.